The 18 T cell receptor beta chains listed next were all sequenced from one sample in a study of T-cell memory formation after mild COVID-19. Each CDR3 protein is one row after TCRdb ran MiXCR on the 5' RACE reads. The repertoire holds roughly 300,000 distinct CDR3 sequences, with roughly 15% as singletons. Sequencing input: PBMCs or a T cell subset sorted from them (not recorded which). The receptors derive from a man aged 18 to 29 who had mild COVID-19 (a few samples of this study predate the infection). Cell type and time point are not known.

This clonotype was seen repeatedly, ten times or more. CDR3 DNA sequence: TGTGCCAGCAGTCCAGAGGGATCGGGAGGACAGGGCCTTGAAGCTTTCTTT. As protein: CASSPEGSGGQGLEAFF. V gene TRBV9 combines with J gene TRBJ1-1, with 8 bases matching TRBD1. V lost 5 bases and J lost 7; bases outside the gene matches: 19. The germline V gene encodes CDR1 SGDLS and CDR2 YYNGEE. This CDR3 comprises 17 residues. The full variable domain, its missing parts supplied by reference TRBV9 and TRBJ1-1, is DSGVTQTPKHLITATGQRVTLRCSPRSGDLSVYWYQQSLDQGLQFLIQYYNGEERAKGNILERFSAQQFPDLHSELNLSSLELGDSALYFCASSPEGSGGQGLEAFFGQGTRLTVV.

V and J are TRBV7-2 and TRBJ2-3; 10 bases fit TRBD2. This CDR3 contains 15 residues. Per germline, CDR1 SGHTA and CDR2 FQGNSA. V trimming: 8 bases; J trimming: 0 bases; junction bases outside the gene matches: 5. The CDR3 loop is CASERGGSSTDTQYF. For the CDR3, the DNA is TGTGCCAGCGAGCGGGGGGGATCTAGCACAGATACGCAGTATTTT.

This clonotype was seen ten or more times. The J gene is TRBJ2-5, the V gene TRBV11-2, with a possible D match to TRBD2 (6 bases). V lost 7 bases, J lost 5 bases, and 17 bases lay in between. The CDR3 is made up of 14 amino acids. The germline V gene encodes CDR1 SGHAT and CDR2 FQNNGV. The CDR3 coding sequence is TGTGCCAGCACCCCCCGGGGGTCGGGCGAGACCCAGTACTTC. Translation gives CASTPRGSGETQYF.

Regarding this clonotype: A junction boundary mismatches the germline segment, possibly from a read error. The J gene is TRBJ2-1, the V gene TRBV7-2; 11 positions agree with TRBD2. The CDR3 contains 13 residues. The V gene's germline CDR1 is SGHTA and CDR2 FQGNSA. Here the CDR3 reads CASSLKLAGAEVF. The CDR3 coding sequence is TGTGCCAGCAGCTTAAAACTAGCGGGGGCCGAGGTATTC.

This clonotype came up a few times. V is TRBV3-1 and J is TRBJ2-5, with 9 bases lining up with TRBD2. Trimming cost V 1 base and J 4 bases; bases outside gene matches: 4. CDR3 length equals 15 residues. CDR1 and CDR2 from the germline V gene are LGHDT and YNNKEL (reference sequence). CDR3 in amino acids: CASSQALAGRETQYF. In DNA form, the CDR3 reads TGTGCCAGCAGCCAAGCGCTAGCGGGGCGAGAGACCCAGTACTTC.

This clonotype was observed a few times. One junction end does not reproduce the germline sequence, and a read error may be involved. V usage is TRBV5-1 and J usage is TRBJ2-3; tentative D call: TRBD2 (5 bases). The length of the CDR3 is 15 residues. The germline V gene has CDR1 SGHRS and CDR2 YFSETQ. The CDR3 region is CASRLGGGSTDTQYF. The DNA for the CDR3 is TGCGCCAGCAGATTGGGCGGAGGTTCCACAGATACGCAGTATTTT.

This clonotype was counted only a few times. The chain is built from TRBV7-2 and TRBJ2-3; 12 positions match TRBD2. There are 14 residues in the CDR3. CDR1 is SGHTA, CDR2 FQGNSA, per germline. V lost 4 bases, J lost 4 bases, and 0 bases stayed unmatched. CDR3 residues: CASSSSGRADTQYF. The CDR3 bases are TGTGCCAGCAGCTCTAGCGGGAGGGCAGATACGCAGTATTTT.

The rearrangement links TRBV7-3 to TRBJ2-3; no firm D call. There are 13 residues in the CDR3. The V gene's germline CDR1 is SGHTA and CDR2 FQGTGA. Trimming pared 6 bases from V and 4 bases from J, leaving 11 bases between. The CDR3 reads CASSDRHSDTQYF. DNA for the CDR3: TGTGCCAGCAGTGACCGACATTCAGATACGCAGTATTTT.

The chain recombines TRBV7-2 with TRBJ1-5; the match to TRBD1 covers 8 bases. The CDR3 contains 13 residues. Trimming removed 5 bases from V and 7 bases from J; junction bases left unmatched: 4. Germline CDR1 and CDR2: SGHTA and FQGNSA. The DNA for the CDR3 is TGTGCCAGCAGCCCAGGGGGCTCCCAGCCCCAGCATTTT. It encodes CASSPGGSQPQHF.

The V gene is TRBV12-3 or TRBV12-4, the J gene TRBJ1-3; perhaps TRBD1 as D (6 bases). V dropped 6 bases and J dropped 8 bases, with 14 bases sitting between them. This CDR3 is 13 amino acids long. The CDR3 loop is CASSTGYQDTIYF. CDR3 nucleotide sequence: TGTGCCAGCAGCACAGGGTATCAAGACACCATATATTTT.

V usage is TRBV12-3 or TRBV12-4 and J usage is TRBJ2-1; perhaps D is TRBD1 or TRBD2 (6 bases each). V gave up 8 bases and J gave up 5 bases, with 16 bases separating them. This CDR3 has 14 residues. In nucleotides, the CDR3 is TGTGCCAGCTTTAAGGGGGGCCGCGACAATGAGCAGTTCTTC. Amino acids: CASFKGGRDNEQFF.

This chain uses TRBV7-2 with TRBJ2-5, with a tentative D call TRBD2 (6 bases). The germline V gene has CDR1 SGHTA and CDR2 FQGNSA. The CDR3 has 12 amino acids. V was clipped by 2 bases and J by 9 bases, with 10 bases between them. The CDR3 coding sequence is TGTGCCAGCAGCTTACCGGCGGGGTCCCAGTACTTC. The encoded protein is CASSLPAGSQYF.

Points on this clonotype: The junction does not match germline at one end; this may be a read error. The gene calls are TRBV2 and TRBJ2-1, with D perhaps TRBD1 (5 bases). Germline values: CDR1 SNHLY, CDR2 FYNNEI. The CDR3 has 12 amino acids. The DNA of the CDR3 is TGTGCCAGCAGCGCGGTTGGGGCCACCTCAGGCTTC. This encodes CASSAVGATSGF.

This clonotype was found a few times. The J gene is TRBJ2-7, the V gene TRBV2, with unresolved D. CDR1 and CDR2 (germline): SNHLY, FYNNEI. Trimming removed 6 bases at V and 7 bases at J, with 13 bases between. This CDR3 region has 12 residues. The CDR3 sequence: CASSRTQSEQYF. CDR3 DNA sequence: TGTGCCAGCAGCCGGACCCAAAGTGAGCAGTACTTC.

At least ten counts were recorded for this clonotype. The chain couples TRBV19 to TRBJ2-2; the D gene is possibly TRBD1 (6 bases). There are 15 residues in the CDR3. The ends were cut back, 3 bases at V and 3 bases at J, with 11 bases in the middle. Germline V gene data show CDR1 as LNHDA and CDR2 as SQIVND (reference sequence). The CDR3 loop reads CASSISPGDTGELFF. In DNA, the CDR3 is TGTGCCAGTAGTATTTCCCCAGGGGACACCGGGGAGCTGTTTTTT.

The sample holds a few counts of this clonotype. CDR3 nucleotides: TGTGCCAGCAGTTCCCTGACTGACAGGCTCCCCGAGCAGTACGTC. It encodes CASSSLTDRLPEQYV. The rearrangement joins TRBV28 to TRBJ2-7, with D perhaps TRBD1 (6 bases). Germline CDR1 is MDHEN and CDR2 is SYDVKM. The V end lost 4 bases, the J end lost 6 bases, and 19 bases lay between the germline ends. The CDR3 is made up of 15 amino acids.

This clonotype has ten or more counts. V gene TRBV5-1 combines with J gene TRBJ2-5; 8 nucleotides align to TRBD2. J was trimmed by 5 bases and V by 1 base; bases with no gene match: 10. This CDR3 has 16 amino acids. The germline gives CDR1 SGHRS, CDR2 YFSETQ. The chain's CDR3 is CASSLTGGGRSETQYF. The CDR3 DNA follows: TGCGCCAGCAGCTTGACGGGCGGGGGGCGATCGGAGACCCAGTACTTC.

V gene TRBV7-2 combines with J gene TRBJ2-3; TRBD2 is a possible D gene (6 bases). CDR1 is SGHTA and CDR2 is FQGNSA in the germline V gene. The CDR3 has 13 amino acids. V shed 1 base and J shed 9 bases, with 11 bases lying between them. The CDR3 protein is CASSLGGAQTQYF. The CDR3 region has the DNA TGTGCCAGCAGCTTAGGCGGGGCCCAAACGCAGTATTTT. The full variable domain, rest sourced from reference TRBV7-2 and TRBJ2-3, is GAGVSQSPSNKVTEKGKDVELRCDPISGHTALYWYRQSLGQGLEFLIYFQGNSAPDKSGLPSDRFSAERTGGSVSTLTIQRTQQEDSAVYLCASSLGGAQTQYFGPGTRLTVL.